This record looks at one T cell receptor beta chain sequence and its context. The antigen remains undetermined. At one end, the junction sequence differs from germline, possibly due to a read error. The source of the sample is a study of OX40 agonist ivuxolimab in advanced cancers. In the study overall: At doses from 0.01 to 10 mg/kg, patients were given intravenous ivuxolimab every 2 weeks. Of mixed ages from about 20 to 90 and averaging 60 years, the group was approximately 84% male.

CDR1 is SGHTS, CDR2 YDEGEE, per germline. This CDR3 spans 14 amino acids. Study-wide points: Both CD4+ and CD8+ T cell populations in blood had undergone clonal expansion by week 6 at 0.1 to 3.0 mg/kg.

Repertoires were generated with immunoSEQ multiplex PCR, while TCRdb's copy carries only in-frame clones and drops some. The sample shows 70,000 to 85,000 clones, approximately 91% of them seen only once. People who had autoimmune disease history or systemic immunosuppression were excluded. The chain couples TRBV5-8 to TRBJ2-3; possible D gene TRBD2, 6 bases. The sequence was collected from an adult with an advanced solid tumor such as melanoma, head and neck, liver or kidney cancer. The material was CD4+ or CD8+ T cells sorted from blood, obtained in a trial of the OX40 agonist ivuxolimab. Written as DNA, the CDR3 is TGCGCCAGCAGCCAAAGGACTATCACAGATACGCAGTATTTT. Its translation: CASSQRTITDTQYF.